The TCR beta chain under discussion was sequenced for a study of blood T cells in healthy people across ages (dated by TCRdb to the mid-2010s). About the full investigation: In model experiments, template switching captured roughly one uniquely barcoded TCR beta cDNA molecule for every two T cells. Age-related changes in TCR beta repertoire diversity were measured in the study by deep sequencing normalized with unique cDNA molecular identifiers. The donors were divided into four age groups: young (average around 15 years), middle-aged (approximately 41), aged (approximately 62) and long-lived (roughly 86). To avoid experimental bias, donors of different ages were randomly spread across the sequencing lanes. The study analyzed two additional independent replicas of 1 million unique cDNA reads from the same blood draw for two donors, one aged 18 to 29 and one aged 80 or older.

Cut back by 5 bases and 10 bases, the V and J ends lie 9 bases apart. From the cysteine up to the phenylalanine, the CDR3 has a length of 11 residues. Only the CDR3 part of the read is kept: 33 bases, read in frame from the first base. CDR1 SGHAT and CDR2 FQDESV are derived from the germline V gene (reference sequence). At least ten counts were recorded for this clonotype. What antigen it recognizes has not been identified. No much larger clonotype is one base removed from it; base qualities were not supplied. Preparation of the library involved 5' RACE. Sequencing was carried out with an Illumina HiSeq 2500. The second PCR ran for roughly 7 to 12 cycles and used a J-beta primer mix along with a sample-barcoded 5' primer. A template-switch 5' adaptor carrying 12 random nucleotides introduced a unique molecular identifier onto each TCR beta cDNA molecule. Each sample yielded at least 3 million CDR3-containing paired-end reads. First-strand cDNA was synthesized from all RNA with the Mint cDNA synthesis kit, primed by a TRBC-specific oligonucleotide. All cDNA was treated with uracil-DNA glycosylase and then went through a first 18-cycle PCR with the universal primers M1SS and BC2_uni_R. The authors processed their data as follows. Normalization of each sample was performed by random selection of 1 million high-quality reads, each carrying a distinct molecular identifier. Reads sharing molecular identifiers were discarded rather than binned into consensus sequences. CDR3 identification, clonotype clustering and error correction used MiTCR with a Q25 quality threshold and the strictest error-elimination algorithm. A nonparametric unseen species model using Euler transformation provided a lower-bound estimate of total TCR beta diversity. TCRdb ran its own pipeline on the public reads, namely fastp trimming at Q25 and MiXCR clone calling, and kept in-frame beta chains. Merged by CDR3 protein, the rows form single entries marked with the most common genes and DNA. It is TCRdb's table, rather than the study itself, that gives the V and J calls and clone size. The sample table records approximately 730,000 distinct CDR3 sequences; about 42% of these occur just once. The top ten clones comprise 20% to 25% of the sample.

Results the study describes overall, beyond this receptor: Estimates of total diversity based on one million sequenced T cells were considered lower bounds and underestimates. The CMV infection status of donors was not known, potentially confounding age-related changes in expanded clonotypes. Since profiling was done on bulk unsorted PBMCs, naive and antigen-experienced compartments could not be conclusively compared. Observed TCR beta diversity per million T cells fell roughly linearly with age, and a significant reduction was already apparent by age roughly 40. Compared with the aged group, the long-lived group had more naive CD4+ T cells, fewer expanded clones and increased TCR diversity, suggesting age selection. The percentage of naive T cells measured by flow cytometry correlated strongly with observed TCR beta diversity.

The donors were 40 or so Caucasian individuals from Russia, aged about 6 to 100 years, who were systemically healthy. Each donor gave approximately 10 milliliters of peripheral blood, collected into EDTA-treated Vacutainer tubes. Ficoll-Paque density-gradient centrifugation was used to isolate PBMCs, with at least 6.5 million obtained per sample. Total RNA, at least 5 micrograms per sample, was extracted from PBMCs with Trizol reagent. The percentages of naive CD45RAhigh/CD27high T cells were determined by flow cytometry on a PBMC aliquot from every donor. This chain joins TRBV11-1 to TRBJ2-1, and possibly TRBD2, on 5 matching bases. The sequence derives from a woman between 55 and 75 years old in good health. Material: blood. The CDR3 region reads CASSLVAEQFF. The sequenced DNA is TGTGCCAGCAGCCTCGTAGCGGAGCAGTTCTTC.